The 32 T cell receptor beta chains listed next were all sequenced from one sample in a study of T cells after yellow fever vaccination. MiXCR was run by TCRdb on the 5' RACE reads, yielding one entry per CDR3 protein. The top ten hold about two fifths of the sample, which has 95,000 to 150,000 distinct CDR3 sequences, under 9% seen once. The specimen comprised CD8+ T cells sorted from PBMCs, sampled on the day of the yellow fever booster vaccination. All receptors come from a man younger than 35 who received the YFV17D yellow fever vaccine.

The V call is TRBV6-5, the J call TRBJ2-3; maybe TRBD2 (6 bases). The CDR3 contains 14 residues. Trimming took off 4 bases at V and 4 bases at J, with 12 bases between the two ends. Germline loops: CDR1 MNHEY, CDR2 SVGAGI. The CDR3 loop reads CASSLRGLSDTQYF. The DNA of the CDR3 is TGTGCCAGCAGTTTGAGGGGACTGTCAGATACGCAGTATTTT.

This chain connects TRBV20-1 to TRBJ2-7; 9 nucleotides line up with TRBD1. The length of the CDR3 is 16 residues. The ends lost 6 bases at V and 6 bases at J; junction bases unmatched: 18. Germline CDR1 is DFQATT and CDR2 is SNEGSKA (reference sequence). The CDR3 is CSASKGSGQGLAEQYF. CDR3 coding DNA: TGCAGTGCCAGTAAGGGGTCGGGACAGGGTTTGGCCGAGCAGTACTTC.

This clonotype was observed many times. The chain has TRBV4-1 and TRBJ1-5; D not resolved. This CDR3 region has 14 residues. Germline CDR1 reads MGHRA; CDR2 reads YSYEKL. V was cut by 5 bases and J by 2 bases, with 10 bases left in between. CDR3 sequence reads: CASSTFAGNQPQHF. The CDR3 nucleotides are TGCGCCAGCAGCACATTTGCGGGCAATCAGCCCCAGCATTTT.

This chain connects TRBV15 to TRBJ2-7; possibly TRBD1 for D (6 bases). V was clipped by 0 bases and J by 2 bases, with 17 bases between them. CDR1 is LNHNV and CDR2 is YYDKDF in the germline V gene (reference sequence). The length of the CDR3 is 17 residues. The CDR3 coding sequence is TGTGCCACCAGCAGAGATAAGTTTTCGGACAGACCCTACGAGCAGTACTTC. Translation gives CATSRDKFSDRPYEQYF.

This clonotype appeared a few times. The chain is built from TRBV29-1 and TRBJ2-1; D not certain. Trimming cost V 4 bases and J 6 bases, with 13 bases left between them. The CDR3 covers 13 residues. Germline CDR1 SQVTM, CDR2 ANQGSEA. In DNA form, the CDR3 reads TGCAGCGTTGTACAGCTCCCCCGCAATGAGCAGTTCTTC. Translated: CSVVQLPRNEQFF.

The chain recombines TRBV27 with TRBJ2-7; a possible D gene is TRBD1 (5 bases). There are 14 residues in the CDR3. Germline V gene lookup returns CDR1 MNHEY and CDR2 SMNVEV (reference sequence). Deletions cut 6 bases from V and 2 bases from J, with 14 bases between. CDR3 nucleotide sequence: TGTGCCAGCAGGAGGCAGGGTATCGCCTACGAGCAGTACGTC. The encoded protein is CASRRQGIAYEQYV.

In its sample, this clonotype was seen a few times. This chain joins TRBV24-1 and TRBJ2-3; the D is unclear. The ends were cut back, 8 bases at V and 2 bases at J, with 13 bases in the middle. This CDR3 is built from 14 residues. Germline CDR1 KGHDR, CDR2 SFDVKD. The CDR3 DNA is TGTGCCACCATCGGACCCTCCGACACAGATACGCAGTATTTT. This gives the protein CATIGPSDTDTQYF.

This chain uses TRBV10-3 with TRBJ2-3, with 8 nucleotides matching TRBD2. Germline V CDR1 and CDR2: ENHRY, SYGVKD. V dropped 6 bases and J dropped 2; count of bases not matched to a gene: 4. The CDR3 is 14 amino acids. CDR3 in amino acids: CAISRGGATDTQYF. The CDR3 DNA is TGTGCCATCAGCCGGGGGGGGGCCACAGATACGCAGTATTTT.

The rearrangement joins TRBV4-1 to TRBJ2-2; D unresolved. The V end lost 1 base, the J end lost 4 bases, and 10 bases lay between the germline ends. Germline assignment: CDR1 MGHRA and CDR2 YSYEKL. The CDR3 consists of 15 residues. CDR3 residues: CASSQGARSTGELFF. In DNA, the CDR3 is TGCGCCAGCAGCCAAGGAGCCAGAAGCACCGGGGAGCTGTTTTTT.

The table lists this clonotype with many counts. This sequence joins TRBV9 and TRBJ2-4; D remains ambiguous. The V gene lost 0 bases and the J gene lost 0 bases, with 10 bases spanning the gap. The CDR3 runs to 16 residues. Looked up from germline, CDR1 is SGDLS and CDR2 is YYNGEE. The CDR3 protein is CASSVGPQLAKNIQYF. Here the CDR3 DNA reads TGTGCCAGCAGCGTAGGGCCGCAGCTAGCCAAAAACATTCAGTACTTC. The variable domain in full, with the rest retrieved from reference TRBV9 and TRBJ2-4, is DSGVTQTPKHLITATGQRVTLRCSPRSGDLSVYWYQQSLDQGLQFLIQYYNGEERAKGNILERFSAQQFPDLHSELNLSSLELGDSALYFCASSVGPQLAKNIQYFGAGTRLSVL.

This clonotype was seen many times. The V call is TRBV5-5, the J call TRBJ1-2, with D unresolved. Trimming shortened V by 5 bases and J by 2 bases, and 16 bases separated the two germline ends. There are 15 residues in the CDR3. CDR1 is SGHKS and CDR2 is YYEKEE in the germline V gene (reference sequence). CDR3 bases: TGTGCCAGCAGTCTGGGAGGGAGCCTGAACTATGGCTACACCTTC. This sequence encodes CASSLGGSLNYGYTF.

This clonotype was seen more than once but under ten times. The V call is TRBV3-1, the J call TRBJ2-5; D gene uncertain. Trimming removed 0 bases at V and 5 bases at J, with 7 bases between. This CDR3 is 13 amino acids long. Germline loops: CDR1 LGHDT, CDR2 YNNKEL (reference sequence). The CDR3, as DNA: TGTGCCAGCAGCCAAGAGCCCGCTGAGACCCAGTACTTC. As protein: CASSQEPAETQYF.

This clonotype was observed a handful of times. The rearrangement uses TRBV27 and TRBJ2-1; D ambiguous. Germline-derived CDR1 and CDR2 are MNHEY and SMNVEV (reference sequence). V was pared by 6 bases and J by 1 base, with 10 bases between. This CDR3 is built from 14 residues. This chain's CDR3 is CASSEDLSYNEQFF. In DNA form, the CDR3 reads TGTGCCAGCAGCGAGGATCTTTCCTACAATGAGCAGTTCTTC.

This clonotype was seen more than once but under ten times. The chain uses TRBV7-9 and TRBJ2-1; perhaps TRBD2 as D (5 bases). Germline CDR1 SEHNR, CDR2 FQNEAQ (reference sequence). V was pared by 3 bases and J by 2 bases, with 11 bases between. The CDR3 is 15 residues long. This CDR3 is CASSLEALAYNEQFF. CDR3 nucleotides: TGTGCCAGCAGCTTGGAGGCACTCGCCTACAATGAGCAGTTCTTC.

This rearrangement joins TRBV24-1 to TRBJ1-2, with no clear D. CDR1 KGHDR and CDR2 SFDVKD come from the germline V gene. Trimming took 1 base from V and 1 from J, leaving 9 bases between them. This CDR3 is 15 amino acids long. CDR3 DNA sequence: TGTGCCACCAGTGATTTTGGGCAGCTTAACTATGGCTACACCTTC. This encodes CATSDFGQLNYGYTF.

This clonotype was counted between two and nine times. The chain uses TRBV28 and TRBJ2-1; no reliable D call. The CDR3 runs to 14 residues. The V gene lost 2 bases and the J gene lost 8 bases, with 13 bases spanning the gap. Germline V gives CDR1 MDHEN, CDR2 SYDVKM. CDR3 bases: TGTGCCAGCAGTTTAAGACAAGACCTCGATGAGCAGTTCTTC. It encodes CASSLRQDLDEQFF.

This clonotype was picked up a small number of times. The chain joins TRBV4-2 to TRBJ2-1; D uncertain. The CDR3 sequence is 14 residues long. V was shortened by 0 bases and J by 5 bases, with 8 bases between the two germline ends. CDR1 is LGHNA, CDR2 YNFKEQ, per germline. This chain's CDR3 is CASSQEAGNNEQFF. The CDR3 nucleotides read TGTGCCAGCAGCCAAGAAGCTGGAAACAATGAGCAGTTCTTC.

This clonotype has more than one count but fewer than ten. The gene calls are TRBV4-1 and TRBJ1-1, with D possibly matching TRBD1 (6 bases). With 5 bases removed from V and 1 base from J, the gap between germline ends came to 11 bases. Germline V gene sequence: CDR1 MGHRA, CDR2 YSYEKL. The length of the CDR3 is 14 residues. CDR3: CASSSGHRNTEAFF. Here the CDR3 DNA reads TGCGCCAGCAGCTCGGGACACCGGAACACTGAAGCTTTCTTT.

The J gene is TRBJ1-2, the V gene TRBV6-1; D is ambiguous. Germline V CDR1 and CDR2: MNHNS, SASEGT. V lost 0 bases to trimming and J lost 8 bases, with 13 bases between them. The CDR3 covers 14 residues. CDR3 protein: CASSEATGMGGYTF. The CDR3 DNA reads as TGTGCCAGCAGTGAAGCGACCGGCATGGGGGGCTACACCTTC.

There are a few counts of this clonotype. The V and J genes are TRBV29-1 and TRBJ2-7; D is ambiguous. This CDR3 comprises 13 residues. The V gene lost 5 bases and the J gene lost 3 bases, with 14 bases spanning the gap. Per germline, CDR1 SQVTM and CDR2 ANQGSEA. CDR3 amino acids: CSVPGKAVYEQYF. As DNA, the CDR3 is TGCAGCGTTCCGGGCAAGGCGGTCTACGAGCAGTACTTC.

The rearrangement joins TRBV30 to TRBJ1-2; D is possibly TRBD1 (5 bases). CDR3 length: 14 residues. The V end lost 3 bases, the J end lost 6 bases, and 17 bases lay between the germline ends. Germline V CDR1 and CDR2: GTSNPN, SVGIG (reference sequence). In DNA, the CDR3 is TGTGCCTGGAGCCAGGGTGGTTTTCTGGATGGCTACACCTTC. Protein: CAWSQGGFLDGYTF.

This chain links TRBV11-2 with TRBJ2-3, with a possible D match to TRBD1 (8 bases). The CDR3 has 15 amino acids. Trimming pared 4 bases from V and 1 base from J, leaving 12 bases between. Germline CDR1 SGHAT, CDR2 FQNNGV. This CDR3 is CASSYTGGGTDTQYF. In nucleotides, the CDR3 is TGTGCCAGCAGCTATACAGGGGGGGGCACAGATACGCAGTATTTT.

This chain uses TRBV7-6 with TRBJ1-1; D unclear. Germline loops: CDR1 SGHVS, CDR2 FNYEAQ. The CDR3 has 14 residues. Trimming stripped 2 bases from V and 3 bases from J, with 10 bases between. The CDR3 region is CASSLRGLDTEAFF. CDR3 nucleotides: TGTGCCAGCAGCTTACGCGGGTTGGACACTGAAGCTTTCTTT.

The CDR3 sequence is CASSPLGGLAGSTGELFF. CDR3 nucleotides: TGTGCCAGCAGCCCACTAGGGGGACTAGCGGGGAGCACCGGGGAGCTGTTTTTT. V is TRBV7-2 and J is TRBJ2-2; 13 positions agree with TRBD2. The CDR3 spans 18 residues. V was clipped by 5 bases and J by 4 bases; unmatched bases: 10. CDR1 and CDR2 (germline): SGHTA, FQGNSA. Based on the CDR3 plus reference TRBV7-2 and TRBJ2-2, the full variable domain is GAGVSQSPSNKVTEKGKDVELRCDPISGHTALYWYRQSLGQGLEFLIYFQGNSAPDKSGLPSDRFSAERTGGSVSTLTIQRTQQEDSAVYLCASSPLGGLAGSTGELFFGEGSRLTVL.

The chain has TRBV7-2 and TRBJ2-3; the D is unclear. The germline gives CDR1 SGHTA, CDR2 FQGNSA. Trimming removed 5 bases from V and 2 bases from J, with 14 bases in between. The CDR3 runs to 15 residues. The CDR3 coding sequence is TGTGCCAGCAGCAAAGAGGCGTCCCCCACAGATACGCAGTATTTT. As protein: CASSKEASPTDTQYF.

This clonotype occurred a few times. The chain combines TRBV19 with TRBJ1-2; D gene ambiguous. Deletions cut 2 bases from V and 4 bases from J, with 11 bases between. Germline-derived CDR1 and CDR2 are LNHDA and SQIVND (reference sequence). This CDR3 comprises 14 residues. DNA for the CDR3: TGTGCCAGTAGTATACCCACGGGTATCTATGGCTACACCTTC. This codes for CASSIPTGIYGYTF.

There are a few counts of this clonotype. V gene TRBV11-2 combines with J gene TRBJ2-2; D gene ambiguous. CDR1 and CDR2 (germline): SGHAT, FQNNGV. V lost 4 bases and J 3 bases, leaving 9 bases between the germline ends. The CDR3 has 14 amino acids. The CDR3 sequence is CASSSRTYTGELFF. The CDR3 DNA follows: TGTGCCAGCAGCTCTAGGACGTACACCGGGGAGCTGTTTTTT.

This clonotype appeared a few times. The genes are TRBV6-6 and TRBJ2-5; 10 positions agree with TRBD1. V lost 7 bases, J lost 4 bases, and 9 bases stayed unmatched. The germline V gene encodes CDR1 MNHNY and CDR2 SVGAGI (reference sequence). The CDR3 runs 15 residues. The CDR3 sequence is CASKPGQGLGETQYF. The CDR3 nucleotides are TGTGCCAGCAAACCGGGACAGGGGTTAGGAGAGACCCAGTACTTC.

There are many counts of this clonotype. The rearrangement links TRBV6-6 to TRBJ2-5, with 11 bases aligning to TRBD1. This CDR3 region has 15 residues. Germline V CDR1 and CDR2: MNHNY, SVGAGI (reference sequence). The V and J ends lost 6 bases and 5 bases, in that order; junction bases with no gene match: 8. CDR3 nucleotide sequence: TGTGCCAGCAGCCGGGACAGGGGGTATGGGGAGACCCAGTACTTC. It encodes CASSRDRGYGETQYF.

The chain recombines TRBV15 with TRBJ2-3; D may be TRBD2 (5 bases). Germline loops: CDR1 LNHNV, CDR2 YYDKDF (reference sequence). The CDR3 runs to 14 residues. Trimming stripped 4 bases from V and 9 bases from J, with 17 bases between. The DNA of the CDR3 is TGTGCCACCAGCACACCGCTAGCTTTCAAAACGCAGTATTTT. Translating gives CATSTPLAFKTQYF.

The chain has TRBV6-2 or TRBV6-3 and TRBJ1-6; D not certain. Germline-derived CDR1 and CDR2 are MNHEY and SVGEGT. Deletions cut 4 bases from V and 10 bases from J, with 14 bases between. The CDR3 sequence is 14 residues long. Written as DNA, the CDR3 is TGTGCCAGCAGTTCTCCCGGAGAGGGCTCACCCCTCCACTTT. This gives the protein CASSSPGEGSPLHF.

This clonotype came up a few times. The chain has TRBV6-2 or TRBV6-3 and TRBJ1-2; D gene unclear. V was pared by 6 bases and J by 2 bases, with 10 bases between. The CDR3 loop spans 13 amino acids. The germline gives CDR1 MNHEY, CDR2 SVGEGT. The CDR3 DNA reads TGTGCCAGCAGCCCCGGACGGAACTATGGCTACACCTTC. It specifies CASSPGRNYGYTF.